The entry below describes one TCR beta chain. Its antigen is as yet unknown. This sample was included in a study of shared clonotypes between healthy human individuals. Study-level results: Depth of sequencing was expected to influence donor clonotype sharing. Blood alone was sampled, and tissue repertoires likely differ.

Trimming took 0 bases from V and 5 from J, leaving 11 bases between them. CDR3 size: 15 residues. Naive CD8 cells, CD45RO-negative and positively selected for CCR7, excluded terminally differentiated effector memory CD45RA+ cells. Method: immunoSEQ multiplex PCR; TCRdb's copy keeps in-frame clones and lacks some. Of hundreds of thousands of clones in the sample, 96% were seen once. The specimen sequenced was naive CD8+ T cells sorted from blood. The chain has TRBV23-1 and TRBJ1-5; D call uncertain. TRBV23-1 is given ORF status, its function remaining uncertain. The sequence came from a woman in her 30s in good health. The DNA for the CDR3 is TGCGCCAGCAGTCAATCGAGAACAGAAGATCAGCCCCAGCATTTT. Translating gives CASSQSRTEDQPQHF.